Below, one T cell receptor beta chain is given with its context. The data originate from a study of T cell responses to AZD1222 COVID-19 vaccine. Using immunoSEQ multiplex PCR, the repertoire was profiled, and TCRdb retains in-frame clones only, with some absent. The sample contains 150,000 to 200,000 clones, roughly 85% of which appear only once. Trimming left V 0 bases short and J 4 bases short, with 12 bases between. There are 15 residues in the CDR3. CDR1 is LNHNV, CDR2 YYDKDF, per germline (reference sequence). The material sequenced was peripheral blood, taken 28 days after the second AZD1222 dose. This chain uses TRBV15 with TRBJ1-1; D ambiguous. This clonotype originated in an adult who received the AZD1222 COVID-19 vaccine. This CDR3 reads CATSRDHHYPTEAFF. The CDR3 coding sequence is TGTGCCACCAGCAGAGACCACCACTACCCCACTGAAGCTTTCTTT.